Listed below are T cell receptor beta chains from one sample, sequenced in a study of shared clonotypes between healthy human individuals. Generated by immunoSEQ multiplex PCR, the TCRdb table keeps only in-frame clones and is missing some. This table holds roughly 1 million clones, more than 75% found once. Sequences were obtained from memory CD4+ T cells from PBMCs. These receptors originate from a man aged 18 to 30 in good health. Some clones in this sample may be carry-over from other donors' samples. Each CDR3 is given with its conserved first and last residue. D genes are given only for firm matches. Expanded clones get a size class; other rows say once, few or many, or leave the size out.

.	TRBJ1-3	.	15	TRBV12-5	TGTGCTAGTGGCCGTCTTGACCTTCCTGGAAACACCATATATTTT	CASGRLDLPGNTIYF
.	TRBJ2-1	TRBD2	15	TRBV28	TGTGCCAGCAGAACCGGACTAGCGGGATACAATGAGCAGTTCTTC	CASRTGLAGYNEQFF
.	TRBJ1-2	.	15	TRBV28	TGTGCCAGCAGTTTATCCCAAGCCCCCGTTTATGGCTACACCTTC	CASSLSQAPVYGYTF
.	TRBJ2-3	.	16	TRBV10-1	TGCGCCAGCAGTGAGTGGTCGACAGCCGATACAGATACGCAGTATTTT	CASSEWSTADTDTQYF
.	TRBJ2-3	.	16	TRBV28	TGTGCCAGCAGTTTCCGAAGGGGCTTTAGCACAGATACGCAGTATTTT	CASSFRRGFSTDTQYF
.	TRBJ1-1	.	13	TRBV11-3	TGTGCCAGCAGCCTCCACCTTGGGACTGAAGCTTTCTTT	CASSLHLGTEAFF
.	TRBJ1-1	.	14	TRBV5-1	TGCGCCAGCAGCTTCCTCCCGTCGAACACTGAAGCTTTCTTT	CASSFLPSNTEAFF
.	TRBJ2-3	TRBD2	15	TRBV9	TGTGCCAGCAGCGAACGGGAGGGTGACGCAGATACGCAGTATTTT	CASSEREGDADTQYF
.	TRBJ2-5	.	13	TRBV5-1	TGCGCCAGCCTGTGGGCCGTCCAAGAGACCCAGTACTTC	CASLWAVQETQYF
.	TRBJ1-2	.	15	TRBV14	TGTGCCAGCAGCCAAAGAGGGGCGAGGTTCTATGGCTACACCTTC	CASSQRGARFYGYTF
few	TRBJ2-2	.	17	TRBV6-1	TGTGCCAGCAGTGCCAAGGCCGGGACGGCGAACACCGGGGAGCTGTTTTTT	CASSAKAGTANTGELFF
.	TRBJ2-2	.	15	TRBV5-1	TGCGCCAGCAGCCCAACTAGCCTGAACACCGGGGAGCTGTTTTTT	CASSPTSLNTGELFF
.	TRBJ1-1	.	15	TRBV19	TGTGCCAGTAGTAATACGGGGGGAAGACGCTCTGAAGCTTTCTTT	CASSNTGGRRSEAFF
.	TRBJ2-7	.	14	TRBV27	TGTGCCAGCAATTTACAGGGTAAGTTCTACGAGCAGTACTTC	CASNLQGKFYEQYF
.	TRBJ1-2	.	14	TRBV18	TGTGCCAGCTCCCCCCGGGGAGGGACGGATGGCTACACCTTC	CASSPRGGTDGYTF
.	TRBJ2-2	TRBD1	15	TRBV5-6	TGTGCCAGCAGCGCCGGGACAGGGAACACCGGGGAGCTGTTTTTT	CASSAGTGNTGELFF
.	TRBJ2-5	TRBD1	14	TRBV7-3	TGTGCCAGCAGCGCGGACAGGCCTCCAGAGACCCAGTACTTC	CASSADRPPETQYF
.	TRBJ2-2	.	15	TRBV11-2	TGTGCCAGCAGCCAGGACACTAGAACCACCGGGGAGCTGTTTTTT	CASSQDTRTTGELFF
.	TRBJ2-2	.	14	TRBV27	TGTGCCAGCAGGTGGGGGCGCGAGACCGGGGAGCTGTTTTTT	CASRWGRETGELFF
.	TRBJ1-2	.	12	TRBV28	TGTGCCAGCAGGAGGTCGGGCGGCGGCTACACCTTC	CASRRSGGGYTF
.	TRBJ2-1	.	13	TRBV2	TGTGCCAGCAGTGAAGTCAGATACAATGAGCAGTTCTTC	CASSEVRYNEQFF
.	TRBJ2-6	.	15	TRBV21-1	TGTGCCAGCACCTTATGGACCTCTGGGGCCAACGTCCTGACTTTC	CASTLWTSGANVLTF
.	TRBJ1-1	TRBD1	14	TRBV2	TGTGCCAGCGCCGAAACAGGGGTAGACACTGAAGCTTTCTTT	CASAETGVDTEAFF
.	TRBJ2-7	TRBD1	12	TRBV5-1	TGCGCCAGTGGGGACAGATCCTACGAGCAGTACTTC	CASGDRSYEQYF
.	TRBJ2-1	.	11	TRBV29-1	TGCAGCGTTGAAGATTTCCCTGAGCAGTTCTTC	CSVEDFPEQFF
.	TRBJ2-2	TRBD2	18	TRBV5-6	TGTGCCAGCGGAGTAGGAGGGCTAGCGGGAGGGAACACCGGGGAGCTGTTTTTT	CASGVGGLAGGNTGELFF
.	TRBJ2-6	.	16	TRBV7-7	TGTGCCAGCAGCATCAAGCCACAAAGTCGGGCCAACGTCCTGACTTTC	CASSIKPQSRANVLTF
.	TRBJ2-7	TRBD2	15	TRBV7-9	TGTGCCAGCAGCTCCTTAGCGGGAGGGCTGGGCGAGCAGTACTTC	CASSSLAGGLGEQYF
few	TRBJ1-2	.	13	TRBV5-6	TGTGCCAGCAGCTTCGGGCAGAGTCAGGGCTACACCTTC	CASSFGQSQGYTF
.	TRBJ1-6	.	13	TRBV6-6	TGTGCCAGCTCGTCCCACCATGCGACACCCCTCCACTTT	CASSSHHATPLHF